These T cell receptor beta chains were read from a single sample in a study of monozygotic twins with inflammatory bowel disease. TCRdb re-called the 5' RACE reads and shows each CDR3 protein once, DNA omitted. The sample's table shows 440,000 or so distinct CDR3 sequences. Input material: blood. The receptor set was obtained from a human donor with ulcerative colitis or Crohn's disease, or a healthy co-twin of an affected twin (not recorded which). Each CDR3 is given with its conserved first and last residue. Fields, in order: J gene, V gene, CDR3 protein.

j_gene: TRBJ2-7; v_gene: TRBV4-1; CDR3aa: CASSQEGTVSYEQYF
j_gene: TRBJ1-3; v_gene: TRBV9; CDR3aa: CASSPDRAETGNTIYF
j_gene: TRBJ2-7; v_gene: TRBV7-2; CDR3aa: CASSSGGGLHYEQYF
j_gene: TRBJ1-1; v_gene: TRBV27; CDR3aa: CASSSGQSLSNTEAFF
j_gene: TRBJ2-5; v_gene: TRBV28; CDR3aa: CASTTSWGGETQYF
j_gene: TRBJ2-3; v_gene: TRBV20-1; CDR3aa: CSARKRSSGTADTQYF
j_gene: TRBJ2-5; v_gene: TRBV5-1; CDR3aa: CASSSNRDPARETQYF
j_gene: TRBJ1-5; v_gene: TRBV20-1; CDR3aa: CSAPRGNQPQHF
j_gene: TRBJ2-3; v_gene: TRBV9; CDR3aa: CASSSGGRSTDTQYF
j_gene: TRBJ2-3; v_gene: TRBV5-6; CDR3aa: CASSLGTSGFTDTQYF
j_gene: TRBJ1-1; v_gene: TRBV7-6; CDR3aa: CASNPGQLNEAFF
j_gene: TRBJ2-7; v_gene: TRBV27; CDR3aa: CASSPSPPYYEQYF
j_gene: TRBJ2-7; v_gene: TRBV4-1; CDR3aa: CASSQAVGSHEQYF
j_gene: TRBJ2-5; v_gene: TRBV24-1; CDR3aa: CATSDRGLGRSGETQYF
j_gene: TRBJ2-7; v_gene: TRBV4-1; CDR3aa: CASSQEGALSYEQYF
j_gene: TRBJ2-1; v_gene: TRBV10-1; CDR3aa: CASSESLAPTEQFF
j_gene: TRBJ1-1; v_gene: TRBV5-1; CDR3aa: CASSLQSRGNTEAFF
j_gene: TRBJ2-2; v_gene: TRBV2; CDR3aa: CAVRRGGPTGELFF
j_gene: TRBJ1-4; v_gene: TRBV5-5; CDR3aa: CASSLDFYRGEKLFF
j_gene: TRBJ2-1; v_gene: TRBV4-3; CDR3aa: CASSQDIPAVDWTYNEQFF
j_gene: TRBJ2-7; v_gene: TRBV12-3/TRBV12-4; CDR3aa: CASSTGHIYEQYF
j_gene: TRBJ2-7; v_gene: TRBV10-3; CDR3aa: CAISEDRATPYEQYF
j_gene: TRBJ1-6; v_gene: TRBV19; CDR3aa: CASRTPGERNSPLHF
j_gene: TRBJ2-1; v_gene: TRBV28; CDR3aa: CASIKSGPVSSYNEQFF
j_gene: TRBJ1-4; v_gene: TRBV6-5; CDR3aa: CASSYSLRDRDHSSEKLFF
j_gene: TRBJ2-1; v_gene: TRBV2; CDR3aa: CASKEWGATYNEQFF
j_gene: TRBJ2-4; v_gene: TRBV7-2; CDR3aa: CASSLVGTEYNIQYF
j_gene: TRBJ1-4; v_gene: TRBV5-1; CDR3aa: CASSSTGAANEKLFF
j_gene: TRBJ2-1; v_gene: TRBV6-1; CDR3aa: CASSPQAGGGYEQFF
j_gene: TRBJ1-2; v_gene: TRBV5-1; CDR3aa: CASSLNTGVDGYTF
j_gene: TRBJ2-6; v_gene: TRBV20-1; CDR3aa: CSARGGAPGANVLTF
j_gene: TRBJ2-3; v_gene: TRBV11-3; CDR3aa: CASTLGEREGTDTQYF
j_gene: TRBJ2-4; v_gene: TRBV6-2/TRBV6-3; CDR3aa: CDSSKTLVGNIQYF
j_gene: TRBJ1-1; v_gene: TRBV7-2; CDR3aa: CASSTSRTGTNTEAFF
j_gene: TRBJ1-1; v_gene: TRBV7-9; CDR3aa: CASSLGLGENTEAFF
j_gene: TRBJ1-3; v_gene: TRBV3-1; CDR3aa: CASSQVSLGNTIYF
j_gene: TRBJ2-5; v_gene: TRBV20-1; CDR3aa: CSALVRSGRAPGETQYF
j_gene: TRBJ1-4; v_gene: TRBV29-1; CDR3aa: CSAAPQNEKLFF
j_gene: TRBJ2-1; v_gene: TRBV4-3; CDR3aa: CASSQDLGLAQFF
j_gene: TRBJ2-1; v_gene: TRBV7-7; CDR3aa: CASSVGWASESEQFF
j_gene: TRBJ2-3; v_gene: TRBV12-3/TRBV12-4; CDR3aa: CASSFWPGAFTDTQYF
j_gene: TRBJ1-6; v_gene: TRBV7-2; CDR3aa: CASSLVWTGTINSPLHF
j_gene: TRBJ2-3; v_gene: TRBV7-9; CDR3aa: CASSLEGLALTDTQYF
j_gene: TRBJ2-2; v_gene: TRBV20-1; CDR3aa: CSARTGWTGELFF
j_gene: TRBJ2-1; v_gene: TRBV12-3/TRBV12-4; CDR3aa: CASSFELSSYNEQFF
j_gene: TRBJ1-5; v_gene: TRBV28; CDR3aa: CASRNTGWGNQPQHF
j_gene: TRBJ2-7; v_gene: TRBV7-2; CDR3aa: CASSRSGQGGRYEQYF
j_gene: TRBJ2-7; v_gene: TRBV7-2; CDR3aa: CASSSRTGGYIYEQYF